This T cell receptor (beta chain) is from a study of blood T cell repertoires in COVID-19. Study-wide context: Italy, Spain and the United States were the sources of the convalescent and acute COVID-19 samples.

Germline assignment: CDR1 MNHEY and CDR2 SVGEGT. After removal of 5 bases from V and 9 bases from J, the junction contained 19 bases not matched to a gene. This CDR3 comprises 19 residues. TCRdb keeps only in-frame clones here, not all; method: immunoSEQ multiplex PCR. The sample carries approximately 260,000 clones, 80% to 85% recorded once. Material: PBMCs or T cells enriched from blood (not recorded which). This clonotype originated in a man in his forties or fifties who had recovered from COVID-19. The chain couples TRBV6-2 or TRBV6-3 to TRBJ2-5, with 15 bases fitting TRBD2. The CDR3, as DNA: TGTGCCAGCAGTCAAATTGGACTAGCGGGAGGGCTCCGTTTCGGTGCCCAGTACTTC. It encodes CASSQIGLAGGLRFGAQYF.